Following are 27 T cell receptor beta chains from one sample sequenced in a study of blood T cell repertoires in COVID-19. TCRdb keeps only in-frame clones here, not all; method: immunoSEQ multiplex PCR. The table includes approximately 60,000 clones, 79% detected once. Sequencing was performed on peripheral blood. The source of these receptors is an elderly woman with active or convalescent COVID-19.

The chain is built from TRBV10-2 and TRBJ2-3, with 11 positions matching TRBD2. Germline V lookup: CDR1 WSHSY, CDR2 SAAADI. The J segment lost 6 bases and the V segment lost 6 bases, leaving 8 bases of the junction unmatched. The CDR3 totals 15 residues. CDR3 in DNA: TGCGCCAGCAGGCTAACTAGCGGGGGAATGGATACGCAGTATTTT. Amino acids: CASRLTSGGMDTQYF.

This rearrangement joins TRBV10-3 to TRBJ2-1; no clear D gene. With 0 bases removed from V and 7 bases from J, the gap between germline ends came to 4 bases. The CDR3 runs to 12 residues. Germline loops: CDR1 ENHRY, CDR2 SYGVKD. This chain's CDR3 is CAISESRNEQFF. DNA of the CDR3: TGTGCCATCAGTGAGTCTCGGAATGAGCAGTTCTTC.

This clone was recorded once. The DNA for the CDR3 is TGTGCCAGCAGACATTTACGGGGGGCTAACTATGGCTACACCTTC. This translates into CASRHLRGANYGYTF. The chain employs TRBV3-1 (or the pseudogene TRBV3-2) and TRBJ1-2; D may be TRBD1 (5 bases). Germline loops: CDR1 LGHDT, CDR2 YNNKEL (reference sequence). This CDR3 has 15 residues. V was shortened by 6 bases and J by 0 bases, with 14 bases between the two germline ends.

This clone was recorded once. The rearrangement uses TRBV29-1 and TRBJ1-1; 7 positions agree with TRBD1. CDR1 is SQVTM and CDR2 is ANQGSEA in the germline V gene. The CDR3 totals 13 residues. The chain's CDR3 is CRADREPNTEAFF. The CDR3 nucleotides read TGCAGGGCAGACAGGGAACCGAACACTGAAGCTTTCTTT.

The chain is built from TRBV7-2 and TRBJ2-1; 11 bases are shared with TRBD2. The CDR3 contains 16 residues. Germline CDR1 and CDR2: SGHTA and FQGNSA. Unmatched junction bases numbered 5, after V lost 1 base and J lost 6 bases. In DNA, the CDR3 is TGTGCCAGCAGCTTAGGGGCGGGACTAGCGGCCAATGAGCAGTTCTTC. The encoded protein is CASSLGAGLAANEQFF.

The V call is TRBV5-1, the J call TRBJ1-3; D is possibly TRBD1 (6 bases). Trimming took 1 base from V and 3 from J, leaving 8 bases between them. Per germline, CDR1 SGHRS and CDR2 YFSETQ. The CDR3 consists of 14 residues. CDR3 nucleotides: TGCGCCAGCAGCTTGACAGGGAGTGGAAACACCATATATTTT. Translation: CASSLTGSGNTIYF.

The chain has TRBV12-3 or TRBV12-4 and TRBJ2-7, with TRBD1 matching over 9 bases. The junction had 3 bases not matched to a gene; V was cut back by 3 bases and J by 6 bases. This CDR3 is 13 amino acids long. CDR3: CASSFGQGREQYF. CDR3 in DNA: TGTGCCAGCAGTTTTGGACAGGGGCGCGAGCAGTACTTC.

The DNA for the CDR3 is TGTGCCAGCAGTTACAAGATGCTCGGACAGAGAAATCAGCCCCAGCATTTT. This codes for CASSYKMLGQRNQPQHF. The rearrangement uses TRBV6-2 or TRBV6-3 and TRBJ1-5; possible D gene TRBD1, 6 bases. This CDR3 has 17 amino acids. Germline V lookup: CDR1 MNHEY, CDR2 SVGEGT. Trimming took off 2 bases at V and 4 bases at J, with 18 bases between the two ends.

This clone was recorded once. The chain couples TRBV5-1 to TRBJ2-3; D ambiguous. V lost 8 bases and J lost 0, with 13 bases in between. Germline-derived CDR1 and CDR2 are SGHRS and YFSETQ. The CDR3 has 14 residues. CDR3 sequence: CASHDFGSTDTQYF. DNA for the CDR3: TGCGCCAGTCACGACTTCGGCAGCACAGATACGCAGTATTTT.

V and J are TRBV6-1 and TRBJ1-2, with D tentatively TRBD1 (5 bases). The V gene lost 1 base and the J gene lost 7 bases, with 10 bases spanning the gap. There are 13 residues in the CDR3. From germline, CDR1 is MNHNS and CDR2 SASEGT. This CDR3 is CASSEVRDSGYTF. The CDR3 nucleotides are TGTGCCAGCAGTGAAGTCCGAGACAGTGGCTACACCTTC.

The CDR3 DNA sequence: TGCAGCGTTGATACAGGGGCTTCTGGAAACACCATATATTTT. Translated: CSVDTGASGNTIYF. This chain connects TRBV29-1 to TRBJ1-3, with 7 bases lining up with TRBD1. Germline V lookup: CDR1 SQVTM, CDR2 ANQGSEA. The CDR3 runs to 14 residues. The junction had 3 bases not matched to a gene; V was cut back by 3 bases and J by 1 base.

The V gene is TRBV10-3, the J gene TRBJ1-2; 8 bases agree with TRBD1. Trimming removed 8 bases from V and 8 bases from J; junction bases left unmatched: 7. CDR1 is ENHRY and CDR2 is SYGVKD in the germline V gene. The CDR3 sequence is 12 residues long. CDR3: CAISGTGSGYTF. CDR3 sequence (DNA): TGTGCCATCTCCGGGACAGGAAGCGGCTACACCTTC.

The rearrangement joins TRBV7-9 to TRBJ1-1; D unclear. CDR1 and CDR2 (germline): SEHNR, FQNEAQ (reference sequence). V was trimmed by 1 base and J by 5 bases, leaving 11 bases between them. The CDR3 covers 14 residues. The CDR3 reads CASSLDAGWTEAFF. The CDR3 coding sequence is TGTGCCAGCAGCTTAGATGCGGGGTGGACTGAAGCTTTCTTT.

This rearrangement joins TRBV20-1 to TRBJ1-5; 10 bases align to TRBD1. Germline V lookup: CDR1 DFQATT, CDR2 SNEGSKA (reference sequence). V trimming: 3 bases; J trimming: 0 bases; junction bases outside the gene matches: 8. This CDR3 spans 17 amino acids. In DNA, the CDR3 is TGCAGTGCTAGTGAAGGGACAGGGGTTTATAGCAATCAGCCCCAGCATTTT. Protein: CSASEGTGVYSNQPQHF.

The chain is built from TRBV5-1 and TRBJ1-3; 7 positions agree with TRBD1. CDR3 length: 15 residues. The V gene's germline CDR1 is SGHRS and CDR2 YFSETQ. J was trimmed by 4 bases and V by 2 bases; bases with no gene match: 6. CDR3 nucleotides: TGCGCCAGCAGCTTACTACAGGGGAGCGGAAACACCATATATTTT. It translates to CASSLLQGSGNTIYF.

The chain is built from TRBV20-1 and TRBJ2-3, with D unresolved. The CDR3 loop spans 11 amino acids. From germline, CDR1 is DFQATT and CDR2 SNEGSKA (reference sequence). With 7 bases removed from V and 4 bases from J, the gap between germline ends came to 9 bases. DNA of the CDR3: TGCAGTGTTGAGAAATCAGATACGCAGTATTTT. This translates into CSVEKSDTQYF.

The chain joins TRBV20-1 to TRBJ1-4; D perhaps matches TRBD1 (5 bases). This CDR3 spans 17 amino acids. CDR1 and CDR2 from the germline V gene are DFQATT and SNEGSKA (reference sequence). Trimming removed 3 bases at V and 1 base at J, with 18 bases between. The CDR3 reads CSASSGQGLGTNEKLFF. CDR3 nucleotides: TGCAGTGCTAGTTCCGGGCAGGGTCTAGGAACTAATGAAAAACTGTTTTTT.

The J gene is TRBJ1-2, the V gene TRBV2, with D hard to call. This CDR3 spans 12 amino acids. Germline V gives CDR1 SNHLY, CDR2 FYNNEI. Trimming shortened V by 6 bases and J by 7 bases, and 12 bases separated the two germline ends. The CDR3 is CASRSEGGGYTF. The CDR3 bases are TGTGCCAGCAGGTCCGAGGGCGGTGGCTACACCTTC.

A few counts support this clone. V is TRBV5-4 and J is TRBJ2-3, with 7 bases lining up with TRBD1. The CDR3 has 14 amino acids. CDR1 and CDR2 (germline): SGHNT, YYREEE (reference sequence). V gave up 2 bases and J gave up 3 bases; unmatched junction bases: 3. The CDR3 reads CASSLQGPTDTQYF. The CDR3 DNA sequence: TGTGCCAGCAGCTTACAGGGGCCGACAGATACGCAGTATTTT.

The V gene is TRBV6-5, the J gene TRBJ2-7, with D tentatively TRBD2 (5 bases). Trimming took 7 bases from V and 0 from J, leaving 13 bases between them. This CDR3 has 14 amino acids. Germline V gives CDR1 MNHEY, CDR2 SVGAGI. CDR3 nucleotide sequence: TGTGCCAGCACTCTGGCGGGCAACTCCTACGAGCAGTACTTC. The encoded protein is CASTLAGNSYEQYF.

This clone came up a few times. The chain carries TRBV19 and TRBJ1-5; D is uncertain. The CDR3 loop spans 14 amino acids. V lost 9 bases and J 0 bases, leaving 12 bases between the germline ends. Looked up from germline, CDR1 is LNHDA and CDR2 is SQIVND (reference sequence). The CDR3 here is CASQAPNSNQPQHF. DNA for the CDR3: TGTGCCAGCCAGGCCCCCAATAGCAATCAGCCCCAGCATTTT.

The chain combines TRBV5-1 with TRBJ1-1, with D maybe TRBD1 (5 bases). Germline CDR1 and CDR2: SGHRS and YFSETQ. The CDR3 has 15 amino acids. Between the trimmed V and J ends, which lost 0 bases and 1 base, there was a span of 10 bases. This CDR3 is CASSLGGQGNTEAFF. CDR3 sequence (DNA): TGCGCCAGCAGCTTGGGAGGCCAGGGGAACACTGAAGCTTTCTTT.

The rearrangement links TRBV6-5 to TRBJ2-7, with D uncertain. CDR1 is MNHEY, CDR2 SVGAGI, per germline. The CDR3 is 13 amino acids. V was pared by 5 bases and J by 4 bases, with 12 bases between. CDR3 nucleotides: TGTGCCAGCAGTCAACAGCAAGATTACGAGCAGTACTTC. It codes for CASSQQQDYEQYF.

V and J are TRBV19 and TRBJ2-5; a weak D match, TRBD2 (6 bases). The CDR3 is 14 residues long. From germline, CDR1 is LNHDA and CDR2 SQIVND (reference sequence). V was shortened by 3 bases and J by 5 bases, with 13 bases between the two germline ends. CDR3 sequence reads: CASSIGGFGETQYF. CDR3 bases: TGTGCCAGTAGTATCGGGGGATTCGGGGAGACCCAGTACTTC.

In its sample, this clone was seen a few times. This chain links TRBV13 with TRBJ1-4; weak D call: TRBD1 (5 bases). Trimming took off 5 bases at V and 8 bases at J, with 18 bases between the two ends. Germline V gene sequence: CDR1 PRHDT, CDR2 FYEKMQ (reference sequence). The length of the CDR3 is 15 residues. The CDR3 DNA sequence: TGTGCCAGCAGCCCAACCACGGGGGGAGCAGAAAAACTGTTTTTT. Its protein product is CASSPTTGGAEKLFF.

The chain carries TRBV5-4 and TRBJ1-4; D is possibly TRBD1 (5 bases). CDR1 is SGHNT, CDR2 YYREEE, per germline (reference sequence). CDR3 length: 15 residues. V lost 1 base and J lost 4, with 11 bases in between. In DNA, the CDR3 is TGTGCCAGCAGCTTGAAGACAGAACTTAATGAAAAACTGTTTTTT. Translated, it gives CASSLKTELNEKLFF. The complete variable domain, with remaining parts taken from reference TRBV5-4 and TRBJ1-4, reads ETGVTQSPTHLIKTRGQQVTLRCSSQSGHNTVSWYQQALGQGPQFIFQYYREEENGRGNFPPRFSGLQFPNYSSELNVNALELDDSALYLCASSLKTELNEKLFFGSGTQLSVL.

The chain couples TRBV7-8 to TRBJ1-2, with D tentatively TRBD1 (6 bases). In germline, CDR1 is SGHVS, CDR2 FQNEAQ. The CDR3 is 15 residues long. The germline V and J ends were trimmed by 1 base and 8 bases, with 17 bases remaining between them. In nucleotides, the CDR3 is TGTGCCAGCAGCTTAGAGGTGGGGGCTCTTGGAGGCTACACCTTC. Protein product: CASSLEVGALGGYTF.